The following is a T cell receptor beta chain sequence with its context. In the study's own analysis: Nucleated cell counts were estimated from reference gene primer amplification. Sequencing was performed with immunoSEQ multiplex PCR; in TCRdb, only in-frame clones are kept and a portion is missing. V and J calls plus clone size are reproduced from that table; the DNA served to infer D and trimming. The data show 130,000 to 150,000 clones, roughly 83% seen once. CDR3 length equals 12 residues. The V end lost 6 bases, the J end lost 9 bases, and 12 bases lay between the germline ends. This specimen comes from a study of blood T cell repertoires in COVID-19. Overall study: The United States, Italy and Spain supplied acute and convalescent COVID-19 samples. T cells, B-cell-depleted T cells, or PBMCs provided the cDNA or gDNA that served as material.

This TCR derives from a woman older than 75 with acute or convalescent COVID-19. The chain uses TRBV12-3 or TRBV12-4 and TRBJ2-1; D remains unclear. The sequencing sample was made of peripheral blood. CDR3 nucleotide sequence: TGTGCCAGCAGCGACCGCGGCAGTGAGCAGTTCTTC. Translated: CASSDRGSEQFF.